The clone carrying this TCR beta chain was seen a handful of times. Its antigen is currently unknown. The data were taken from a study of CD8 T cells in ankylosing spondylitis. Regarding the study as a whole: Reported data indicate significant enrichment of disease-linked clones within matched ankylosing spondylitis synovial fluid.

The germline CDR1 and CDR2 sequences are DFQATT and SNEGSKA (reference sequence). V gave up 1 base and J gave up 4 bases; unmatched junction bases: 6. There are 16 residues in the CDR3. Libraries of TCR beta came from quantitative 5'-RACE with molecular barcodes. TCRdb independently ran MiXCR on the 5' RACE reads; one entry per CDR3 protein. Among 300,000 to 400,000 distinct CDR3 sequences listed, around a tenth were seen once. V gene TRBV20-1 combines with J gene TRBJ2-2; 10 positions agree with TRBD2. The specimen was blood, either unsorted or a sorted T cell fraction (not recorded which). This clonotype was obtained from a female donor with ankylosing spondylitis or in good health (not recorded which). The CDR3 protein is CSARVKREGLTGELFF. The CDR3 DNA reads as TGCAGTGCTAGAGTTAAGCGGGAGGGACTCACCGGGGAGCTGTTTTTT.